The entry below describes one TCR beta chain. Germline and junction disagree at one end, which may indicate a read error. The CDR3 consists of 14 residues. Per germline, CDR1 SNHLY and CDR2 FYNNEI. MiXCR, applied by TCRdb to the RACE reads, yields one record per CDR3 protein. The sample includes tens of thousands of distinct CDR3 sequences, 9.5% to 12% seen only once; the top ten take 2.2%. As for time point: patch test 2, 6 weeks after DPC sensitization. Treatment denoted: therapeutic diphenylcyclopropenone sensitization with weekly scalp DPC. This entry comes from a study of human T cells and chemical hapten exposure.

Source: whole blood, taken in connection with sensitization to the hapten diphenylcyclopropenone (DPC). This sequence originates from a man aged 35-49 years with alopecia areata. Some clones in this sample may be carry-over from other donors' samples. J is TRBJ1-2 and V is TRBV2, with 7 bases identical to TRBD1. The CDR3 DNA sequence: TGTGCCAGCAGTGGACAGGGAACTAACTATGTCTACACCTTC. Translating it yields CASSGQGTNYVYTF.